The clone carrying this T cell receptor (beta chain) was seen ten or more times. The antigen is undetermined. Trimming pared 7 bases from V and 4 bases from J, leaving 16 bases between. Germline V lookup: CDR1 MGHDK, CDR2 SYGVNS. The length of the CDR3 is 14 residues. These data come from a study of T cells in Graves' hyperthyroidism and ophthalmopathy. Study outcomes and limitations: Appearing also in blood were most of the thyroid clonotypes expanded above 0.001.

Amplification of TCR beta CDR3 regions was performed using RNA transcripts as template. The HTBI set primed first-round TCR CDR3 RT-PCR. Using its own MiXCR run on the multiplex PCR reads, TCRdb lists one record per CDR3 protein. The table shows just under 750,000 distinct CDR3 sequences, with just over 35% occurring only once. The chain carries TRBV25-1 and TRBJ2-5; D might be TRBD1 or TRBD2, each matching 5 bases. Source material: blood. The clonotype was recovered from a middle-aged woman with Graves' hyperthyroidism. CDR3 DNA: TGTGCCAGCATCGGCAGGGTGAGCGGAGAGACCCAGTACTTC. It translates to CASIGRVSGETQYF.